Each of the 2 T cell receptor beta chains below was sequenced from the same sample in a study of radiotherapy plus CTLA-4 blockade in lung cancer. Assay: immunoSEQ multiplex PCR; the TCRdb copy retains only in-frame clones and omits some. The profile covers about 43,000 clones, with approximately 67% appearing a single time and around 23% taken by the ten largest. The material sequenced was peripheral blood, taken from a patient treated with radiotherapy plus ipilimumab. These receptors all come from a human donor with non-small cell lung cancer who had a partial response to radiotherapy plus ipilimumab.

V gene TRBV5-4 combines with J gene TRBJ1-2; TRBD1 matches 9 bases. This CDR3 contains 15 residues. The trim removed 3 bases at V and 4 bases at J, leaving 7 bases unmatched. Germline CDR1 reads SGHNT; CDR2 reads YYREEE (reference sequence). Written as DNA, the CDR3 is TGTGCCAGCAGCTCCCGGACAGGGGCTGTCTATGGCTACACCTTC. It yields the protein CASSSRTGAVYGYTF.

Only a few counts were recorded for this clone. V usage is TRBV5-4 and J usage is TRBJ2-3; 7 bases are shared with TRBD2. Germline V lookup: CDR1 SGHNT, CDR2 YYREEE (reference sequence). The CDR3 is 14 amino acids. Trimming removed 4 bases from V and 0 bases from J; junction bases left unmatched: 2. CDR3: CASSLGGSTDTQYF. The DNA of the CDR3 is TGTGCCAGCAGCCTCGGGGGGAGCACAGATACGCAGTATTTT.